The text below deals with one TCR beta chain. Its antigen remains unidentified. Germline V gene sequence: CDR1 SEHNR, CDR2 FQNEAQ (reference sequence). CDR3 length equals 14 residues. Losses at the gene ends were 6 bases for V and 7 bases for J; bases not matched to a gene: 12. TCRdb's copy holds only in-frame clones and misses some; the assay was immunoSEQ multiplex PCR. This table holds around 25,000 clones, around nine tenths found once. These data belong to a study of T cells in localized non-small cell lung cancer. Study-wide results and limits: Adjacent lung exhibited a median of about 56 among the 100 most abundant tumor clones. Peak T cell clonality was found in uninvolved adjacent lung, exceeding tumor.

Material: peripheral blood, obtained before any cancer treatment. This receptor was obtained from a woman aged 35 to 75 with stage I lung adenocarcinoma. V is TRBV7-9 and J is TRBJ2-7, with TRBD2 matching over 7 bases. CDR3 in amino acids: CASRLGGSLGEQYF. In DNA, the CDR3 is TGTGCCAGCAGGCTTGGCGGGAGTCTAGGGGAGCAGTACTTC.